The rows below give T cell receptor beta chains drawn from one sample of a study of patients and donors after allogeneic stem cell transplantation. TCRdb fed the RT-PCR reads into MiXCR, producing one record per CDR3 protein. Here the sample spans roughly 230,000 distinct CDR3 sequences, approximately 14% being singletons. Material for sequencing was blood, either unsorted or a sorted T cell fraction (not recorded which). The origin of the receptors is a human donor who was either an allogeneic HSCT recipient or a stem cell or donor lymphocyte infusion donor (not recorded which). It is not recorded whose cells these are; they may come from a transplant donor. Both conserved end residues are part of each CDR3. D genes are given only for firm matches. The size of a clone is reported for some rows only, either as once, few or many, or as a class for expanded clones.

V gene	clone size	J gene	D gene	CDR3 DNA	CDR3 protein
TRBV20-1	NA	TRBJ2-7	NA	TGCAGTGCTAGAGTAACTGCTAAGCCCTACGAGCAGTACTTC	CSARVTAKPYEQYF
TRBV10-3	NA	TRBJ1-6	TRBD1	TGTGCCATCGGGACAGCGAATTCACCCCTCCACTTT	CAIGTANSPLHF
TRBV5-6	NA	TRBJ2-1	TRBD2	TGTGCCAGCAGCCGTCTGACTAGCGGGGTATCCTACAATGAGCAGTTCTTC	CASSRLTSGVSYNEQFF
TRBV7-3	many	TRBJ2-1	NA	TGTGCCAGCAGCTTATCCTCCTTCAGTAGCTACAATGAGCAGTTCTTC	CASSLSSFSSYNEQFF
TRBV12-3/TRBV12-4	many	TRBJ2-3	NA	TGTGCCAGCATCTGGGACTCATACTCCACAGATACGCAGTATTTT	CASIWDSYSTDTQYF
TRBV25-1	many	TRBJ2-5	TRBD2	TGTGCCAGCAGTGAATGGGGAGGGAAAGAGACCCAGTACTTC	CASSEWGGKETQYF
TRBV18	few	TRBJ1-1	TRBD1	TGTGCCAGCTCAGGCCGGTTCTCCGGGACAGTATCTGAAGCTTTCTTT	CASSGRFSGTVSEAFF
TRBV6-2/TRBV6-3	NA	TRBJ1-2	NA	TGTGCCACCAAACCTGGACGGGAATATGGCTACACCTTC	CATKPGREYGYTF
TRBV3-1	NA	TRBJ2-2	NA	TGTGCCAGCAGCCAAGATACGGGGGGCGCGCGGGTAACCGGGGAGCTGTTTTTT	CASSQDTGGARVTGELFF
TRBV12-3/TRBV12-4	many	TRBJ2-2	TRBD2	TGTGCCAGCAGGCCTGGGGGACTAGCGGGAGCCGGGGAGCTGTTTTTT	CASRPGGLAGAGELFF
TRBV11-3	NA	TRBJ2-1	NA	TGTGCCAGCAGCCGGTCCCGGTTCAATGAGCAGTTCTTC	CASSRSRFNEQFF
TRBV27	many	TRBJ1-1	TRBD1	TGTGCCAGCAGTTTTACAGGGGCGAGGACTGAAGCTTTCTTT	CASSFTGARTEAFF
TRBV24-1	NA	TRBJ1-5	NA	TGTGCCACCGCACCGAGCAGCAATCAGCCCCAGCATTTT	CATAPSSNQPQHF
TRBV9	NA	TRBJ2-1	TRBD2	TGTGCCAGCAGCGGGGTATTAGCGGGGGGCCACAATGAGCAGTTCTTC	CASSGVLAGGHNEQFF
TRBV6-2/TRBV6-3	many	TRBJ2-1	TRBD2	TGTGCCAGCAGCCGAACTAGCGGGAGGAACGAGCAGTTCTTC	CASSRTSGRNEQFF
TRBV11-2	few	TRBJ2-1	TRBD2	TGTGCCAGCAGCAATAGGGGGGCGGGAGGTAGGAATGAGCAGTTCTTC	CASSNRGAGGRNEQFF
TRBV20-1	NA	TRBJ2-4	TRBD1	TGCAGTGCTAGACAGGGGGCGGGTGGCATTCAGTACTTC	CSARQGAGGIQYF
TRBV6-6	NA	TRBJ1-5	NA	TGTGCCAGCGGGGGGTTACAGCCCCAGCATTTT	CASGGLQPQHF
TRBV29-1	NA	TRBJ2-5	NA	TGCAGTCATACCCGGGTAGGGAGGGAGACCCAGTACTTC	CSHTRVGRETQYF
TRBV4-1	few	TRBJ1-1	NA	TGCGCCAGCAGCCAAGCCGGGACTGAAGCTTTCTTT	CASSQAGTEAFF
TRBV5-1	NA	TRBJ1-1	NA	TGCGCCAGCAGCTTGATCGGGAGAAGTGAAGGGGAAGCTTTCTTT	CASSLIGRSEGEAFF
TRBV19	few	TRBJ2-1	NA	TGTGCCAGTAGTATTCCGACTCCGAGGGGCAATGAGCAGTTCTTC	CASSIPTPRGNEQFF
TRBV5-4	few	TRBJ1-1	NA	TGTGCCAGCAGCTTGGCGGAGGGTGGAGGGTCTGAAGCTTTCTTT	CASSLAEGGGSEAFF
TRBV12-3/TRBV12-4	NA	TRBJ1-1	TRBD1	TGTGCCAGCAGTTCCCGGACAGGGGGCACTGAAGCTTTCTTT	CASSSRTGGTEAFF
TRBV27	few	TRBJ2-1	TRBD2	TGTGCCAGCAAATGGACTAGCGGCCGGGGTGAGCAGTTCTTC	CASKWTSGRGEQFF
TRBV19	once	TRBJ2-7	TRBD1	TGTGCCAGTACGGGACAGGGCTACGAGCAGTACTTC	CASTGQGYEQYF
TRBV10-3	few	TRBJ2-1	TRBD2	TGTGCCATCAGTGAGTCAACTAGCGGTTACAATGAGCAGTTCTTC	CAISESTSGYNEQFF
TRBV7-9	NA	TRBJ2-3	TRBD1	TGTGCCAGCAGCTCCAAACCGGGACAGGGAATAGATACGCAGTATTTT	CASSSKPGQGIDTQYF
TRBV9	NA	TRBJ2-1	NA	TGTGCCAGCAGCGAGGGAACCCGTCGACTAAAAGCCTACAATGAGCAGTTCTTC	CASSEGTRRLKAYNEQFF
TRBV6-1	NA	TRBJ2-7	NA	TGTGCCAGCAGTGTTGGGGTAGGCTACGAGCAGTACTTC	CASSVGVGYEQYF
TRBV6-4	few	TRBJ2-1	TRBD2	TGTGCCAGCAAGAGGACTAGCGGGAGCGATGAGCAGTTCTTC	CASKRTSGSDEQFF
TRBV7-8	few	TRBJ1-2	TRBD1	TGTGCCAGCAGCTTCGCGGGGGGCAGGGGGCTAAGGGGGTATGGCTACACCTTC	CASSFAGGRGLRGYGYTF
TRBV19	NA	TRBJ2-1	NA	TGTGCCAGTAACAGGGGGAGGGGTTTGGCAAATGAGCAGTTCTTC	CASNRGRGLANEQFF
TRBV7-2	NA	TRBJ2-7	NA	TGTGCCAGCAGACCTTTAGGGGGTCCAAGTGAATACGAGCAGTACTTC	CASRPLGGPSEYEQYF
TRBV6-1	NA	TRBJ2-4	TRBD2	TGTGCCAGCAGTGGGACTAGCGGGGGGGGAGGCAAAAACATTCAGTACTTC	CASSGTSGGGGKNIQYF
TRBV14	many	TRBJ1-6	NA	TGTGCCAGCAGCCCATTCGACAGTACACCCCTCCACTTT	CASSPFDSTPLHF
TRBV12-3/TRBV12-4	NA	TRBJ2-7	TRBD1	TGTGCCAGCAGCTACCGGACAGGGTCCTACGAGCAGTACTTC	CASSYRTGSYEQYF
TRBV10-3	many	TRBJ2-7	NA	TGTGCCATCAGTGACTCCGCGCAGGCGAGCCCCTACGAGCAGTACTTC	CAISDSAQASPYEQYF
TRBV30	NA	TRBJ1-1	TRBD1	TGTGCCTCCTTAGGGGGCAGGAACACTGAAGCTTTCTTT	CASLGGRNTEAFF
TRBV3-1	NA	TRBJ1-1	NA	TGTGCCAGCAGCCCAACCGTGGACGGGCTGAACACTGAAGCTTTCTTT	CASSPTVDGLNTEAFF
TRBV30	NA	TRBJ1-2	TRBD1	TGTGCCTGGAGTCCTACCGGGACAGGGGATGGCTACACCTTC	CAWSPTGTGDGYTF
TRBV5-1	many	TRBJ1-4	NA	TGCGCCAGCAGCTTTGGTAAAACCCGTGAAAAACTGTTTTTT	CASSFGKTREKLFF
TRBV29-1	many	TRBJ2-3	NA	TGCAGCGTTGCCCCTGGCGGAACGCAGTATTTT	CSVAPGGTQYF
TRBV2	many	TRBJ2-1	NA	TGTGCCAGCAGTGAAGCAGGGGGGAGCGAGCAGTTCTTC	CASSEAGGSEQFF
TRBV3-1	NA	TRBJ2-1	NA	TGTGCCAGCAGCCAACTGGATTTCAATGAGCAGTTCTTC	CASSQLDFNEQFF